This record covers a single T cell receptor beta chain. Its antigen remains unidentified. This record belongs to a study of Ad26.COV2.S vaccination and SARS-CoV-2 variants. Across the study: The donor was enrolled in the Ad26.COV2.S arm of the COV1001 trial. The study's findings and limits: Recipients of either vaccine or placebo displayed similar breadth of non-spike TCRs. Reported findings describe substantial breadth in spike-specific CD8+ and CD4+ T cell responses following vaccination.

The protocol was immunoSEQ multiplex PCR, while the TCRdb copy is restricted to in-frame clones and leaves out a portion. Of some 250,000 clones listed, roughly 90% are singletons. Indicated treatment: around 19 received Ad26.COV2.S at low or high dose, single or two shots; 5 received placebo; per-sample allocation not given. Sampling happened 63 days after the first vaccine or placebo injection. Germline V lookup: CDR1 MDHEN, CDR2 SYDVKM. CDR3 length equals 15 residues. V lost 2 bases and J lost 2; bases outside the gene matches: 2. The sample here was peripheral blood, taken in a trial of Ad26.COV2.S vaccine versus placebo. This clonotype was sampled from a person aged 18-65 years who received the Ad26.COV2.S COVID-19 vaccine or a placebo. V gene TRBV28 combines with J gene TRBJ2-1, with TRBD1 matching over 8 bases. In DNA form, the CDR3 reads TGTGCCAGCAGTTTAGGGACAGGAGCCTACAATGAGCAGTTCTTC. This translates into CASSLGTGAYNEQFF.